This T cell receptor (beta chain) emerged from a study of beta chain features in type 1 diabetes (dated by TCRdb to 2016 to 2019). About the full investigation: Mean age, gender distribution, total cell number and subset yield were not different between patients and healthy donors. A total of some 110 million sorted cells were examined across all samples, and the number of cells per subset was strongly correlated with RNA yield. The study compared the TCRB repertoires of sorted circulating CD4+ T cell subsets in recently diagnosed type 1 diabetes patients with those in matched healthy donors. Whereas all 30 or so donors provided naive and central memory subsets, regulatory and stem cell-like memory subsets were isolated from just 8 patients and roughly 8 healthy donors. Study-wide conclusions, independent of this receptor: Type 1 diabetes patients showed a moderate but significant shortening of TCRB CDR3 length in all four CD4+ subsets. Because small numbers of individuals were included in the HLA sub-analyses, any influence of HLA type on TCRB rearrangement was left unresolved. Patients with type 1 diabetes made fewer insertions and deleted more nucleotides at VDJ recombination sites, implying thymic rearrangement abnormalities. PCR may preferentially amplify shorter templates, but because patient and control samples were amplified and corrected together, any resulting skew would affect both groups equally. The naive, central memory and regulatory TCRB repertoires appeared to resemble one another more closely among patients than among healthy donors. Because cDNA was sequenced instead of genomic DNA, highly expressing activated cells could be over-represented, though the groups showed no difference in activation or CD3 levels.

The High Capacity cDNA Reverse Transcription Kit was used to reverse transcribe all of the isolated RNA, meaning that expressed TCRB transcripts were what got sequenced. Naive, central memory and regulatory T cell samples underwent deep immunoSEQ sequencing, averaging around 3.9 million total reads per sample. After sorted cells were lysed in RLT buffer, RNA was extracted with DNase-treated RNeasy Micro or Mini kits, with the choice depending on cell number. Each cell subset was processed separately to prevent cross-contamination, with patient and healthy donor samples processed together. The immunoSEQ multiplex PCR was used to amplify TCRB sequences from cDNA, yielding 87-bp fragments that span the CDR3 region. Sequencing of the amplicons was performed on the Illumina HiSeq platform. The published analysis was carried out like this. Synthetic template baselines were used to correct PCR bias computationally, reads within Hamming distance 2 were collapsed, and singletons that could not be merged were discarded. By aligning reads against IMGT, V, D and J genes, CDR3 length, and insertions or deletions at six rearrangement sites were assigned. Within each subset, clonotype counts were normalized to sorted cell number, after which true diversity and Gini coefficients were computed with the tcR R package. The overlap coefficient, calculated on TCRB nucleotide sequences, was used to measure repertoire sharing. Out-of-frame TCRB sequences from naive cells were analyzed to stand in for the pre-selection repertoire. This immuneACCESS table, as held by TCRdb, lists in-frame sequences with V and J called but not all clones. Of the missing ones, under half trace to an unresolved V gene in checked studies; the others have no known cause. Clone size and the V and J calls come from that table; the DNA yielded D and trimming. Across this sample there are about 620,000 clones, with around 16% seen only once. Approximately 0.093% of the sample is in the top ten clones.

Remarks on this clone: What antigen it recognizes has not been identified. The sample holds no much larger clone one base away, and base qualities are not on file.

Deletion took 1 base off V and 3 bases off J, with a span of 9 bases between the germline ends. Reading the germline V gene gives CDR1 SGHRS and CDR2 YFSETQ. The CDR3, from cysteine to phenylalanine, totals 14 residues. The read is trimmed to its CDR3 DNA, 42 bases read in frame from base 1. Each donor gave one peripheral blood draw, roughly 120 mL on average, collected into heparinised tubes. A BD FACSAria II was used to sort naive, central memory, regulatory and stem cell-like memory CD4+ T cells with a panel that included CD45RO, CCR7, CD25, CD127, CD95 and CD27. Every sorted population had a purity above 98%. PBMCs were isolated right away by Lymphoprep density gradient centrifugation and were stained directly, without culture. To minimize batch effects, samples were stained and sorted in pairs, one healthy donor with one patient per experiment.

The sample taken for sequencing was naive CD4+ T cells from blood. The meaning of the sample's cell subset or site label: true naive CD4+ T cells. The rearrangement joined TRBV5-1 to TRBJ2-3, with the D segment identity uncertain. This TCR came from a man between 18 and 35 years old in good health. CDR3 loop: CASSLSGWTDTQYF. DNA sequence: TGCGCCAGCAGCTTGTCCGGGTGGACAGATACGCAGTATTTT.